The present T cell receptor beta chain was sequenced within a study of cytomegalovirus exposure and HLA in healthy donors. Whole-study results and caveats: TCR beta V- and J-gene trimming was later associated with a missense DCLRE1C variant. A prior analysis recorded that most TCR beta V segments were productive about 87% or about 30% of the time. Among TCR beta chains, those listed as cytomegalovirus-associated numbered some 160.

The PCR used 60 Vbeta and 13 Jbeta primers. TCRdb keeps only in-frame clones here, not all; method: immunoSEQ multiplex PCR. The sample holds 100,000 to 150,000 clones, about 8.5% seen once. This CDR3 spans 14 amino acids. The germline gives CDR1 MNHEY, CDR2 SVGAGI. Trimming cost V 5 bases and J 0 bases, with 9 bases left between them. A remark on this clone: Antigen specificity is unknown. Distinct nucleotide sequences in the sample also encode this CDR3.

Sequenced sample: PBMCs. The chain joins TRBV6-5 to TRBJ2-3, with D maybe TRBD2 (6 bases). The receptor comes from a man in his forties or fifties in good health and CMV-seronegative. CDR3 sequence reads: CASSLGGSTDTQYF. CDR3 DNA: TGTGCCAGCAGTCTCGGGGGTAGCACAGATACGCAGTATTTT.